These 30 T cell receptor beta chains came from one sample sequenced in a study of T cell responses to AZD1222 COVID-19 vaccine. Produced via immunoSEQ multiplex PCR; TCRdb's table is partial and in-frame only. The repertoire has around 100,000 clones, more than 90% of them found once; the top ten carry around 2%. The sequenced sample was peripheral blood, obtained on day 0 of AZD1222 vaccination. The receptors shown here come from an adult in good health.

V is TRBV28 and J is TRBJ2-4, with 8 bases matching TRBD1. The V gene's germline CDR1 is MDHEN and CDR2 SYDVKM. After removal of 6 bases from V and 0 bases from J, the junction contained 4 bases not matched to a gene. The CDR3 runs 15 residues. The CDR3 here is CASSLRGPAKNIQYF. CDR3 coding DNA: TGTGCCAGCAGCCTCAGGGGGCCAGCCAAAAACATTCAGTACTTC.

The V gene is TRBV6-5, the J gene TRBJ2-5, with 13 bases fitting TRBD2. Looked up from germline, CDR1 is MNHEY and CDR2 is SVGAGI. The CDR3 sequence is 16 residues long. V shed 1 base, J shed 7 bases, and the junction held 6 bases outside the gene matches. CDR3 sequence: CASSYWTSGGRGTQYF. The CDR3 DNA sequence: TGTGCCAGCAGTTACTGGACTAGCGGGGGCCGGGGGACCCAGTACTTC.

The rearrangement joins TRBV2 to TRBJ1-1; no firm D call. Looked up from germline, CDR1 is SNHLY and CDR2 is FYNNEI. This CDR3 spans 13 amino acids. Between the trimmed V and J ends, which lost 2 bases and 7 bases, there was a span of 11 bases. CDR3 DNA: TGTGCCAGCAGTGAAACGGGGAGGAGTGAAGCTTTCTTT. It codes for CASSETGRSEAFF.

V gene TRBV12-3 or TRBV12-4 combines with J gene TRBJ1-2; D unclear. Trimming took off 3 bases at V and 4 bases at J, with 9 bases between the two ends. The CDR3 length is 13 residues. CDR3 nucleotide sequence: TGTGCCAGCAGTTTGCCAAACCTCTATGGCTACACCTTC. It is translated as CASSLPNLYGYTF.

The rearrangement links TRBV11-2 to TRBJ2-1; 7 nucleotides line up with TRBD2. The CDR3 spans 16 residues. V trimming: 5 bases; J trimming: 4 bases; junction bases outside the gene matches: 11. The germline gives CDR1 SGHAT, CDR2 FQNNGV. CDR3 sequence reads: CASSPNRGSIYNEQFF. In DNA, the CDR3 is TGTGCCAGCAGCCCTAACCGCGGGAGTATATACAATGAGCAGTTCTTC.

The CDR3 coding sequence is TGTGCCAGCAGGGAGGGACTAGCGGGCACCGGGGAGCTGTTTTTT. It encodes CASREGLAGTGELFF. The chain joins TRBV2 to TRBJ2-2; 12 bases line up with TRBD2. The CDR3 totals 15 residues. Germline assignment: CDR1 SNHLY and CDR2 FYNNEI. Trimming took 6 bases from V and 4 from J; bases not matched to a gene: 3.

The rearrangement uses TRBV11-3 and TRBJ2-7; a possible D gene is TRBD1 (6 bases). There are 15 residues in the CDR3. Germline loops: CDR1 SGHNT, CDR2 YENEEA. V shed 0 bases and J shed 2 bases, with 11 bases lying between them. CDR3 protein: CASSLEGGTAYEQYF. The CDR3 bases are TGTGCCAGCAGCTTAGAAGGGGGTACGGCCTACGAGCAGTACTTC. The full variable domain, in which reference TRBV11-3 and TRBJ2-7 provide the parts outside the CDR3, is EAGVVQSPRYKIIEKKQPVAFWCNPISGHNTLYWYLQNLGQGPELLIRYENEEAVDDSQLPKDRFSAERLKGVDSTLKIQPAELGDSAVYLCASSLEGGTAYEQYFGPGTRLTVT.

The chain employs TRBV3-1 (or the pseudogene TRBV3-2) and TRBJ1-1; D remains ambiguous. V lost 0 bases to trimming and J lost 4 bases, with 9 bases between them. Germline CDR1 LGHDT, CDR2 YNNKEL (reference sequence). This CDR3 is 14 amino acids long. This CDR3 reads CASSQDQGITEAFF. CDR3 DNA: TGTGCCAGCAGCCAAGATCAAGGGATCACTGAAGCTTTCTTT.

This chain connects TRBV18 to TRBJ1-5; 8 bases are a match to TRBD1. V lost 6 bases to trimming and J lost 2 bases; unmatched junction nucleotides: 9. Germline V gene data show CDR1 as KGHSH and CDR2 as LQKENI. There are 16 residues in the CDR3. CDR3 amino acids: CASSISGGAGNQPQHF. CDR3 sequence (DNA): TGTGCCAGCTCCATCTCAGGGGGCGCTGGCAATCAGCCCCAGCATTTT.

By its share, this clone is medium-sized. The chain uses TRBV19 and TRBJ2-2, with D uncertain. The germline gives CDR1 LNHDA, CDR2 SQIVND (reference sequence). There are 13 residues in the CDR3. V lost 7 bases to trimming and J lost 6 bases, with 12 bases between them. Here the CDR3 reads CASTPGAAGELFF. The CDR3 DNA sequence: TGTGCCAGTACGCCCGGTGCCGCCGGGGAGCTGTTTTTT.

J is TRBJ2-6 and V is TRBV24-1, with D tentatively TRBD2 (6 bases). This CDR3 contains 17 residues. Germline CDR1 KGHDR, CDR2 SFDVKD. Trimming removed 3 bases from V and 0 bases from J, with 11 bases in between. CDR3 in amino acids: CATSDGGISSGANVLTF. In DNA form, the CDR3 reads TGTGCCACCAGTGATGGCGGGATTAGCTCTGGGGCCAACGTCCTGACTTTC.

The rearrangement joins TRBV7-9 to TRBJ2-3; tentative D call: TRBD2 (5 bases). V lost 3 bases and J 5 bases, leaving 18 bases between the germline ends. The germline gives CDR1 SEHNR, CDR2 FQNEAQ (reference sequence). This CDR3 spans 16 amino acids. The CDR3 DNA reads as TGTGCCAGCAGCTTCGAGAGACTACGCCGTGAAGATACGCAGTATTTT. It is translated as CASSFERLRREDTQYF.

The CDR3 spells CASSNAGTSGEQFF. The CDR3 DNA is TGTGCCAGCAGTAACGCCGGGACTAGTGGTGAGCAGTTCTTC. The chain has TRBV5-4 and TRBJ2-1; 8 nucleotides agree with TRBD2. Germline lookup yields CDR1 SGHNT and CDR2 YYREEE (reference sequence). V shed 5 bases, J shed 9 bases, and the junction held 10 bases outside the gene matches. The CDR3 consists of 14 residues.

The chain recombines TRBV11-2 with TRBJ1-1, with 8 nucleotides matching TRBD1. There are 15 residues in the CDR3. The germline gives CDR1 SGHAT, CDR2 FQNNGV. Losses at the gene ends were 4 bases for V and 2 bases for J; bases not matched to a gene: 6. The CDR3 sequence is CASSSQGAINTEAFF. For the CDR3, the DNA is TGTGCCAGCAGCTCCCAGGGGGCGATAAACACTGAAGCTTTCTTT.

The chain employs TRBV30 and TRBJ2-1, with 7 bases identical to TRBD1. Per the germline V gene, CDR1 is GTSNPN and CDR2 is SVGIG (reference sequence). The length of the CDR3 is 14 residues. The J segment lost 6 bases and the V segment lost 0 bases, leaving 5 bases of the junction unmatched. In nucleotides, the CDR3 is TGTGCCTGGAGTGTACTTAGGACAGGCAATGAGCAGTTCTTC. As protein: CAWSVLRTGNEQFF.

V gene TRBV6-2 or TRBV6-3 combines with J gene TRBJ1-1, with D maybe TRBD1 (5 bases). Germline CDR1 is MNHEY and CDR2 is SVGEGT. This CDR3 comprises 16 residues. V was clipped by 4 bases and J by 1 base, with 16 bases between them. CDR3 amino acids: CASSSAGTGANTEAFF. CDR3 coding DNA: TGTGCCAGCAGTTCCGCCGGGACCGGTGCGAACACTGAAGCTTTCTTT.

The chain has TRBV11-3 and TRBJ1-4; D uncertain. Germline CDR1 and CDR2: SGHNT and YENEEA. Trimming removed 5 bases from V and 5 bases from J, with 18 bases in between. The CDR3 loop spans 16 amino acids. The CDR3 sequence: CASSRRPAELNEKLFF. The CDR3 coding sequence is TGTGCCAGCAGCAGAAGACCGGCAGAACTCAATGAAAAACTGTTTTTT.

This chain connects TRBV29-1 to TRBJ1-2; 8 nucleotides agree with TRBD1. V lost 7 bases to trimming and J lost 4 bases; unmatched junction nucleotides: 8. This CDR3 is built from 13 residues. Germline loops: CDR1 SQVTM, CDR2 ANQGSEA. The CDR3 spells CSAVDRAVYGYTF. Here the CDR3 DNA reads TGCAGCGCCGTGGACAGGGCGGTCTATGGCTACACCTTC.

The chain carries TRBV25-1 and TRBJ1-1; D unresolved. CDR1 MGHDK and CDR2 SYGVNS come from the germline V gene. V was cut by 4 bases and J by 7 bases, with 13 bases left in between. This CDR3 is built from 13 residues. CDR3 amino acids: CASSAMLNLEAFF. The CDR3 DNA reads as TGTGCCAGCAGTGCTATGTTAAACCTTGAAGCTTTCTTT.

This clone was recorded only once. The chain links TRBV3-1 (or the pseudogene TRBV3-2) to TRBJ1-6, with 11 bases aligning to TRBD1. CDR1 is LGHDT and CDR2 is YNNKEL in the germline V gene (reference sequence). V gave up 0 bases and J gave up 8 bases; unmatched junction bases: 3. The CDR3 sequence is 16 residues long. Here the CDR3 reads CASSQEGTGGDSPLHF. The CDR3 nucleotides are TGTGCCAGCAGCCAAGAAGGGACAGGGGGTGATTCACCCCTCCACTTT.

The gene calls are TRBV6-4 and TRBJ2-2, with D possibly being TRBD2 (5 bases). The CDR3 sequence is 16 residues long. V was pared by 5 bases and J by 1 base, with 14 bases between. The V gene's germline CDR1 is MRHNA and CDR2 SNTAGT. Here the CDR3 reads CASSKKAELNTGELFF. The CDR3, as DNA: TGTGCCAGCAGTAAAAAAGCGGAGCTGAACACCGGGGAGCTGTTTTTT.

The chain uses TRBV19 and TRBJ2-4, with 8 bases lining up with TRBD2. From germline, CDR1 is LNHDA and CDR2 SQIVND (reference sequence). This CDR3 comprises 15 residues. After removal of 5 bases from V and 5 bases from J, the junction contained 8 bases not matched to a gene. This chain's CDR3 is CASSEPGLGQNIQYF. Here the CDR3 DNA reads TGTGCCAGTAGTGAACCGGGACTAGGACAAAACATTCAGTACTTC.

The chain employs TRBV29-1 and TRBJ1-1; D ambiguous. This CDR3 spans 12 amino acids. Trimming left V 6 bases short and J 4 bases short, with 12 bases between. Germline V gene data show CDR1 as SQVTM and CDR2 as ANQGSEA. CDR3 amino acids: CSVARRATEAFF. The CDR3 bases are TGCAGCGTGGCCCGACGGGCCACTGAAGCTTTCTTT. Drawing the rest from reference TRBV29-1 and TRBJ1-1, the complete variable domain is SAVISQKPSRDICQRGTSLTIQCQVDSQVTMMFWYRQQPGQSLTLIATANQGSEATYESGFVIDKFPISRPNLTFSTLTVSNMSPEDSSIYLCSVARRATEAFFGQGTRLTVV.

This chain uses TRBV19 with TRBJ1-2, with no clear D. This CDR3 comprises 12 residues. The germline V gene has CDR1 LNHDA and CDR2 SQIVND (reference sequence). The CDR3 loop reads CVQRPEGYGYTF. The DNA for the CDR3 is TGTGTACAAAGGCCAGAAGGCTATGGCTACACCTTC.

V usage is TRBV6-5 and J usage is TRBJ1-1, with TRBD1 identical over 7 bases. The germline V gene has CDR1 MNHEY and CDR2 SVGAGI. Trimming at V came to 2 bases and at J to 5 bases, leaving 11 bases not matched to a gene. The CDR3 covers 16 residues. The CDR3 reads CASSYGQENTGTEAFF. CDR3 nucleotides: TGTGCCAGCAGTTACGGACAGGAAAATACGGGGACTGAAGCTTTCTTT.

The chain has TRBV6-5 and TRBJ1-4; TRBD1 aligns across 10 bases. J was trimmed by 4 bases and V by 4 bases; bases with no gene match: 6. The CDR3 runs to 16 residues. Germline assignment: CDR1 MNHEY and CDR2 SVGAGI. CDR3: CASSSTGGSFNEKLFF. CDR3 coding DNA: TGTGCCAGCAGTTCGACAGGGGGCTCATTTAATGAAAAACTGTTTTTT.

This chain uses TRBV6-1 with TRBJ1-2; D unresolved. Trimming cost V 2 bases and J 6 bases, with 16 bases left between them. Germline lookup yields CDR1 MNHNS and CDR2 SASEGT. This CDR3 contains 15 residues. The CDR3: CASSELSLVANGYTF. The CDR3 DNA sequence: TGTGCCAGCAGTGAATTATCGCTGGTGGCCAATGGCTACACCTTC.

This CDR3 reads CAWSVISGNEQFF. In DNA, the CDR3 is TGTGCCTGGAGTGTAATCTCAGGCAATGAGCAGTTCTTC. The rearrangement links TRBV30 to TRBJ2-1; D ambiguous. The CDR3 is 13 residues long. The V end was cut by 0 bases, the J end by 6 bases, with 9 bases between. Germline CDR1 is GTSNPN and CDR2 is SVGIG (reference sequence).

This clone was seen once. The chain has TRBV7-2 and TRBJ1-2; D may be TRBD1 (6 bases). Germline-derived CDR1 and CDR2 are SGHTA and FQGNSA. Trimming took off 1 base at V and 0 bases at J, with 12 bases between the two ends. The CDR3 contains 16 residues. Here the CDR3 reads CASSLGLTGANYGYTF. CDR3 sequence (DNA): TGTGCCAGCAGCTTAGGGCTGACAGGAGCTAACTATGGCTACACCTTC. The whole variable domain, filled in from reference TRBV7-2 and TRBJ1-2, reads GAGVSQSPSNKVTEKGKDVELRCDPISGHTALYWYRQSLGQGLEFLIYFQGNSAPDKSGLPSDRFSAERTGGSVSTLTIQRTQQEDSAVYLCASSLGLTGANYGYTFGSGTRLTVV.

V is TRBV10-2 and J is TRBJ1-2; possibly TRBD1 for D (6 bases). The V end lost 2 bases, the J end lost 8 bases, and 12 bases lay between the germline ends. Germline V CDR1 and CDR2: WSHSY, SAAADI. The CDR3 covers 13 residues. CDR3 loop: CASSERGNRGYTF. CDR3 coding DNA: TGCGCCAGCAGTGAGAGGGGGAACCGCGGCTACACCTTC.